Given below is one T cell receptor (beta chain) in context. The antigen remains unidentified. This record comes from a study of CD4+ T cells in melanoma. Profiled with immunoSEQ multiplex PCR; TCRdb holds only in-frame clones, not every one. The data contain 90,000 to 130,000 clones, around 93% of them singletons. Germline V gene lookup returns CDR1 MNHEY and CDR2 SVGAGI. Trimming stripped 6 bases from V and 2 bases from J, with 12 bases between. CDR3 length: 14 amino acids. The study, taken as a whole, reports: Reportedly, melanoma neoantigen-specific CD4+ T cells showed varied differentiation states.

The clonotype originates from a human donor with melanoma. The specimen was peripheral blood. The rearrangement links TRBV6-5 to TRBJ2-3, with D uncertain. CDR3 bases: TGTGCCAGCAGCCTATTTACCTCCACAGATACGCAGTATTTT. Protein product: CASSLFTSTDTQYF.